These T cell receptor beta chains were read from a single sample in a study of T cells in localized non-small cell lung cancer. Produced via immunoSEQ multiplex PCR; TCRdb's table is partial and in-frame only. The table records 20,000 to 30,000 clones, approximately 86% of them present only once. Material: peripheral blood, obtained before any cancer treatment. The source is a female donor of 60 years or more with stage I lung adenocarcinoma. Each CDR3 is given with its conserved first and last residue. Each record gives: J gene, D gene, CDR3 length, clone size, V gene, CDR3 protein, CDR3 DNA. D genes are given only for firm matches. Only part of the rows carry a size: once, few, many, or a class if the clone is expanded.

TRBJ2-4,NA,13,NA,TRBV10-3,CAISPGPPDIQYF,TGTGCCATCAGCCCCGGCCCGCCAGACATTCAGTACTTC
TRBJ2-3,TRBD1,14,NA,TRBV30,CAWSSDRGSNTQYF,TGTGCCTGGAGTAGTGACAGGGGTAGCAATACGCAGTATTTT
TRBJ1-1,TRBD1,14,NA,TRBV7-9,CASSPRTGPTEAFF,TGTGCCAGCAGCCCAAGGACAGGGCCCACTGAAGCTTTCTTT
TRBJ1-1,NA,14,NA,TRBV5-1,CASSFDGGNTEAFF,TGCGCCAGCAGCTTTGACGGGGGGAACACTGAAGCTTTCTTT
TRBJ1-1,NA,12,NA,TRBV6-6,CASSYGGTEAFF,TGTGCCAGCAGTTACGGGGGCACTGAAGCTTTCTTT
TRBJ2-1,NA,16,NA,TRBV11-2,CASSFSLQGSYNEQFF,TGTGCCAGCAGCTTCTCCTTACAGGGCTCCTACAATGAGCAGTTCTTC
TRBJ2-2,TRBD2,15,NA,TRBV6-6,CASSVAGQNTGELFF,TGTGCCAGCAGTGTAGCGGGACAGAACACCGGGGAGCTGTTTTTT
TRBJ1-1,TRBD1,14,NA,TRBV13,CASSPGQGNTEAFF,TGTGCCAGCAGCCCCGGACAGGGAAACACTGAAGCTTTCTTT
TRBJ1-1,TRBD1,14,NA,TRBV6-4,CASRKDRANTEAFF,TGTGCCAGCAGGAAAGACAGGGCGAACACTGAAGCTTTCTTT
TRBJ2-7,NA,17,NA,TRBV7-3,CASSSAPRGRSSYEQYF,TGTGCCAGCAGTAGCGCGCCCAGGGGCAGGAGCTCCTACGAGCAGTACTTC
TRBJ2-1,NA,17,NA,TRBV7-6,CASSAGLLNRSYNEQFF,TGTGCCAGCAGCGCCGGACTGCTCAACCGCTCCTACAATGAGCAGTTCTTC
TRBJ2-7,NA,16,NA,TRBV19,CASKAPRALVLYEQYF,TGTGCCAGTAAGGCCCCCAGGGCCTTAGTCCTCTACGAGCAGTACTTC
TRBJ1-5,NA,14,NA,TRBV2,CARGVVQSNQPQHF,TGTGCCAGAGGGGTTGTGCAAAGCAATCAGCCCCAGCATTTT
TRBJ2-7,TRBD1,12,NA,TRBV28,CASRTGTYEQYF,TGTGCCTCACGGACAGGGACCTACGAGCAGTACTTC
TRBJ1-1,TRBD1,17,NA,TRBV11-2,CASSSGDRGRKNTEAFF,TGTGCCAGCAGCTCCGGGGACAGGGGGAGGAAGAACACTGAAGCTTTCTTT
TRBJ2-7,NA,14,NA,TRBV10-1,CASSESNSPYEQYF,TGCGCCAGCAGTGAGTCTAACAGCCCCTACGAGCAGTACTTC
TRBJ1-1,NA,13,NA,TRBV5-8,CASRQGFRTEAFF,TGTGCCAGCAGGCAGGGGTTTAGGACTGAAGCTTTCTTT
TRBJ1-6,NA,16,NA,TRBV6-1,CASSEGRDRSNSPLHF,TGTGCCAGCAGTGAAGGCCGGGATCGATCAAATTCACCCCTCCACTTT
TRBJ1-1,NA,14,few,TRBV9,CASSVADSDNEAFF,TGTGCCAGCAGCGTAGCCGACAGCGATAATGAAGCTTTCTTT
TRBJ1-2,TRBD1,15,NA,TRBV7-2,CASSSPGQGTWGYTF,TGTGCCAGCAGCTCCCCGGGACAGGGGACTTGGGGCTACACCTTC
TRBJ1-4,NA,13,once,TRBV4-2,CASSQGTSEKLFF,TGTGCCAGCAGCCAAGGGACATCGGAAAAACTGTTTTTT
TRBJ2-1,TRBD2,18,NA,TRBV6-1,CASSVVGLAGASYNEQFF,TGTGCCAGCAGTGTGGTCGGACTAGCGGGAGCCAGTTACAATGAGCAGTTCTTC
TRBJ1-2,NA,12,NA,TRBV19,CATWGMNYGYTF,TGTGCCACGTGGGGAATGAACTATGGCTACACCTTC
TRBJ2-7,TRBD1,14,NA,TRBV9,CASSPGTGLYEQYF,TGTGCCAGCAGCCCTGGGACAGGACTCTACGAGCAGTACTTC
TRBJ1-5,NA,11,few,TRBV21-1,CVQGSNQPQHF,TGTGTCCAGGGAAGCAATCAGCCCCAGCATTTT
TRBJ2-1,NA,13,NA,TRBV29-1,CSVERDSYNEQFF,TGCAGCGTTGAGAGGGACTCCTACAATGAGCAGTTCTTC
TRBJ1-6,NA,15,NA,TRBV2,CASSVLGIGNSPLHF,TGTGCCAGCAGTGTTTTGGGGATCGGTAATTCACCCCTCCACTTT